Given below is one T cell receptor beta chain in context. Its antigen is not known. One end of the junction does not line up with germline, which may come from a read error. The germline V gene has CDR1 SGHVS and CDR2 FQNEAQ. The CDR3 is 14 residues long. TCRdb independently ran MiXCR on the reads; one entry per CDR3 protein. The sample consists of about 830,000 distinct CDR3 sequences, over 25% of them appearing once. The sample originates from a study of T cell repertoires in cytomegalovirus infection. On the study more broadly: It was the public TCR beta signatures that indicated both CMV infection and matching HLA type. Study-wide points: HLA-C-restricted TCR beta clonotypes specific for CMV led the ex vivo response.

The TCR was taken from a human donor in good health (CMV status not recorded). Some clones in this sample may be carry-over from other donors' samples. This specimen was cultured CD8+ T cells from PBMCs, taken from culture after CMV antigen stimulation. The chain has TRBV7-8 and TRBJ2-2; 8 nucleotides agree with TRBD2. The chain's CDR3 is CASWREDNTGEPFF. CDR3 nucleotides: TGTGCCTCCTGGCGGGAGGATAACACCGGGGAGCCGTTTTTT.